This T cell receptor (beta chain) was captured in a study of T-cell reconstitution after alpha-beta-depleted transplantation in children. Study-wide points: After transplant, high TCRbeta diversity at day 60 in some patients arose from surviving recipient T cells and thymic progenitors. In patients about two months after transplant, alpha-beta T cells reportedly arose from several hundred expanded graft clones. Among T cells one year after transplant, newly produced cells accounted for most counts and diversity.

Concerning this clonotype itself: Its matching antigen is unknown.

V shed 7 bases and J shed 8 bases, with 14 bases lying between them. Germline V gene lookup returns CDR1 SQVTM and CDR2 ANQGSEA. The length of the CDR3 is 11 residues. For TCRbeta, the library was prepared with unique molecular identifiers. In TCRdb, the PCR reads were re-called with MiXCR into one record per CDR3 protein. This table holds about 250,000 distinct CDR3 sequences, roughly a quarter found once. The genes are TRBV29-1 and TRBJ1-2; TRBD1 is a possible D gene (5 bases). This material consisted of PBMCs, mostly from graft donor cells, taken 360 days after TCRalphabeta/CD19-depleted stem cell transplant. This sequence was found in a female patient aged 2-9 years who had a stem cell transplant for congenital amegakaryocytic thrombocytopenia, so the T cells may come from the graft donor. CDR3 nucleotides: TGCAGCGCAAGAGCCGAGGGGGGCTACACCTTC. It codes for CSARAEGGYTF.